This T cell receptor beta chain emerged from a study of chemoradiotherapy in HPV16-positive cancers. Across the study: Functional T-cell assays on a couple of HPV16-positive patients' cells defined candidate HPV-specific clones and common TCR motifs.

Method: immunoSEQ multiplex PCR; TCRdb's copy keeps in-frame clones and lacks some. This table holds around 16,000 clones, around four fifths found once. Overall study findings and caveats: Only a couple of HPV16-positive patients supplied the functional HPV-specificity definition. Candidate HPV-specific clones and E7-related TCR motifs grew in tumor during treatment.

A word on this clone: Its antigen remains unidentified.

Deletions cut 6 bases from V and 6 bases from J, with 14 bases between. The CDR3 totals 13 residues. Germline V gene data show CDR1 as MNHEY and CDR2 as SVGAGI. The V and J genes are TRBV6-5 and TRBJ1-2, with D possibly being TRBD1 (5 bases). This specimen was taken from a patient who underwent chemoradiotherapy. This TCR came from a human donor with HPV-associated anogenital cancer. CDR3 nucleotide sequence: TGTGCCAGCAGCGCCGCCAGGGCGGATGGCTACACCTTC. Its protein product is CASSAARADGYTF.